A single sample gave rise to the 19 T cell receptor beta chains below, sequenced in a study of T cell responses to AZD1222 COVID-19 vaccine. Method: immunoSEQ multiplex PCR; TCRdb's copy keeps in-frame clones and lacks some. The sample includes around 180,000 clones, 85% to 90% of them seen just once. Here the sequenced sample was peripheral blood, taken on day 0 of AZD1222 vaccination. These receptors were taken from an adult in good health.

The CDR3 DNA reads as TGTGCCAGCACCGTACAGGGGACTAGGGCTGAAGCTTTCTTT. Residues: CASTVQGTRAEAFF. The chain uses TRBV7-9 and TRBJ1-1; TRBD1 aligns across 7 bases. In germline, CDR1 is SEHNR, CDR2 FQNEAQ (reference sequence). The CDR3 contains 14 residues. The V and J ends lost 7 bases and 6 bases, in that order; junction bases with no gene match: 11.

This chain joins TRBV5-1 and TRBJ2-7; no reliable D call. Germline V CDR1 and CDR2: SGHRS, YFSETQ. This CDR3 comprises 16 residues. V was shortened by 5 bases and J by 3 bases, with 21 bases between the two germline ends. The DNA for the CDR3 is TGCGCCAGCAGAGCCGACCAGACAACCCTACACTACGAGCAGTACTTC. This gives the protein CASRADQTTLHYEQYF.

This clone was seen a handful of times. This chain links TRBV7-2 with TRBJ2-7, with 7 bases fitting TRBD2. V dropped 2 bases and J dropped 3; count of bases not matched to a gene: 4. The CDR3 totals 14 residues. The V gene's germline CDR1 is SGHTA and CDR2 FQGNSA. The CDR3 coding sequence is TGTGCCAGCAGCTTATTCAGCGGGGTCTACGAGCAGTACTTC. Translation: CASSLFSGVYEQYF.

This sequence joins TRBV7-9 and TRBJ1-5; no firm D call. CDR1 SEHNR and CDR2 FQNEAQ come from the germline V gene (reference sequence). The CDR3 has 14 residues. Trimming removed 3 bases from V and 0 bases from J, with 6 bases in between. This CDR3 reads CASSFGYSNQPQHF. In nucleotides, the CDR3 is TGTGCCAGCAGCTTCGGCTATAGCAATCAGCCCCAGCATTTT.

This clone was detected only once. This rearrangement joins TRBV6-2 or TRBV6-3 to TRBJ2-5, with D maybe TRBD2 (5 bases). Trimming cost V 2 bases and J 1 base, with 11 bases left between them. The CDR3 contains 15 residues. Germline loops: CDR1 MNHEY, CDR2 SVGEGT. Here the CDR3 reads CASSYLGVLQETQYF. CDR3 nucleotides: TGTGCCAGCAGTTACCTCGGGGTACTCCAAGAGACCCAGTACTTC.

This clone was seen only once. The J gene is TRBJ1-1, the V gene TRBV19, with D possibly being TRBD1 (6 bases). The CDR3 is made up of 13 amino acids. V lost 7 bases and J lost 11, with 20 bases in between. Germline loops: CDR1 LNHDA, CDR2 SQIVND (reference sequence). The CDR3 DNA is TGTGCCAGTATTAAGGCGGACAGTTTCGGGGCTTTCTTT. Its translation is CASIKADSFGAFF.

The V gene is TRBV19, the J gene TRBJ2-5; unclear D gene. V dropped 2 bases and J dropped 4 bases, with 5 bases sitting between them. Germline-derived CDR1 and CDR2 are LNHDA and SQIVND (reference sequence). CDR3 length: 12 residues. As DNA, the CDR3 is TGTGCCAGTAGTATACCGGGAGAGACCCAGTACTTC. Amino acid sequence: CASSIPGETQYF.

This rearrangement joins TRBV5-4 to TRBJ1-3, with no clear D. This CDR3 region has 15 residues. Germline assignment: CDR1 SGHNT and CDR2 YYREEE (reference sequence). V gave up 3 bases and J gave up 2 bases, with 12 bases separating them. The CDR3: CASSYPTGTGNTIYF. The CDR3 DNA sequence: TGTGCCAGCAGCTACCCCACGGGGACTGGAAACACCATATATTTT.

The genes are TRBV28 and TRBJ1-5; perhaps TRBD1 as D (6 bases). The V end lost 5 bases, the J end lost 2 bases, and 19 bases lay between the germline ends. Germline CDR1 MDHEN, CDR2 SYDVKM. CDR3 size: 17 residues. Written as DNA, the CDR3 is TGTGCCAGCAGTACCCCGGACAGAAGTGCCCGCAATCAGCCCCAGCATTTT. It translates to CASSTPDRSARNQPQHF. The full variable domain, rest sourced from reference TRBV28 and TRBJ1-5, is DVKVTQSSRYLVKRTGEKVFLECVQDMDHENMFWYRQDPGLGLRLIYFSYDVKMKEKGDIPEGYSVSREKKERFSLILESASTNQTSMYLCASSTPDRSARNQPQHFGDGTRLSIL.

This clone was detected once. The V call is TRBV9, the J call TRBJ1-2; D remains ambiguous. V lost 0 bases, J lost 6 bases, and 12 bases lay in between. The germline V gene encodes CDR1 SGDLS and CDR2 YYNGEE. The CDR3 spans 14 residues. DNA for the CDR3: TGTGCCAGCAGCGTAGGGCCAGTCGGGGATGGCTACACCTTC. As protein: CASSVGPVGDGYTF. The full variable domain, its missing parts supplied by reference TRBV9 and TRBJ1-2, is DSGVTQTPKHLITATGQRVTLRCSPRSGDLSVYWYQQSLDQGLQFLIQYYNGEERAKGNILERFSAQQFPDLHSELNLSSLELGDSALYFCASSVGPVGDGYTFGSGTRLTVV.

The chain uses TRBV19 and TRBJ2-5, with 12 bases matching TRBD2. Trimming removed 5 bases from V and 5 bases from J; junction bases left unmatched: 15. Germline CDR1 and CDR2: LNHDA and SQIVND (reference sequence). The CDR3 spans 18 residues. The CDR3 DNA follows: TGTGCCAGTAGTCTCCTAGGGCGTGCGACTAGCGGGGGTGAGACCCAGTACTTC. Protein product: CASSLLGRATSGGETQYF. Full variable domain (outside the CDR3, taken from reference TRBV19 and TRBJ2-5): DGGITQSPKYLFRKEGQNVTLSCEQNLNHDAMYWYRQDPGQGLRLIYYSQIVNDFQKGDIAEGYSVSREKKESFPLTVTSAQKNPTAFYLCASSLLGRATSGGETQYFGPGTRLLVL.

The chain couples TRBV7-6 to TRBJ2-5; 9 nucleotides align to TRBD1. Germline V gene sequence: CDR1 SGHVS, CDR2 FNYEAQ. The CDR3 extends over 15 amino acids. V shed 4 bases and J 9 bases; nucleotides not matched to a gene: 12. The CDR3 protein is CASSWGGQGLNAQYF. As DNA, the CDR3 is TGTGCCAGCAGCTGGGGGGGACAGGGATTGAATGCCCAGTACTTC.

The V gene is TRBV11-2, the J gene TRBJ1-5; weak D call: TRBD1 (6 bases). The CDR3 consists of 17 residues. The V and J ends lost 5 bases and 3 bases respectively, with 20 bases between them. Germline values: CDR1 SGHAT, CDR2 FQNNGV. The DNA for the CDR3 is TGTGCCAGCAGCCTCGGGGGGGGGCAGGCTAACAATCAGCCCCAGCATTTT. This encodes CASSLGGGQANNQPQHF.

Comment on this clone: Additional DNA sequences in this sample encode the identical CDR3. V usage is TRBV7-2 and J usage is TRBJ1-2; TRBD1 matches 8 bases. Germline trimming cut 4 bases from V and 5 bases from J; bases unmatched to any gene: 6. The germline V gene encodes CDR1 SGHTA and CDR2 FQGNSA. There are 14 residues in the CDR3. The CDR3 nucleotides are TGTGCCAGCAGCTCACAAGGACAGGGATATGGCTACACCTTC. This translates into CASSSQGQGYGYTF.

The chain uses TRBV11-2 and TRBJ2-4; possibly TRBD1 for D (5 bases). Germline V gene sequence: CDR1 SGHAT, CDR2 FQNNGV. The germline V and J ends were trimmed by 6 bases and 3 bases, with 15 bases remaining between them. The CDR3 totals 15 residues. The CDR3 region is CASSFSGQDKNIQYF. The CDR3 DNA reads as TGTGCCAGCAGTTTTTCAGGGCAGGACAAAAACATTCAGTACTTC. The variable domain in full, with the rest retrieved from reference TRBV11-2 and TRBJ2-4, is EAGVAQSPRYKIIEKRQSVAFWCNPISGHATLYWYQQILGQGPKLLIQFQNNGVVDDSQLPKDRFSAERLKGVDSTLKIQPAKLEDSAVYLCASSFSGQDKNIQYFGAGTRLSVL.

In its sample, this clone was seen once. The CDR3 nucleotides are TGTGCCAGCAGTGAAACCACCAACTCTGGAAACACCATATATTTT. It is translated as CASSETTNSGNTIYF. The J gene is TRBJ1-3, the V gene TRBV2; D is undetermined. Germline CDR1 SNHLY, CDR2 FYNNEI. The CDR3 is 15 residues long. Trimming took 2 bases from V and 0 from J, leaving 8 bases between them.

This clone appeared a single time. The chain recombines TRBV5-1 with TRBJ2-1, with D possibly matching TRBD1 (6 bases). Germline V gives CDR1 SGHRS, CDR2 YFSETQ. The germline V and J ends were trimmed by 2 bases and 0 bases, with 9 bases remaining between them. The length of the CDR3 is 15 residues. CDR3 sequence: CASSLGQSSYNEQFF. In nucleotides, the CDR3 is TGCGCCAGCAGCTTAGGACAGAGCTCCTACAATGAGCAGTTCTTC.

V gene TRBV5-1 combines with J gene TRBJ1-6; TRBD1 aligns across 7 bases. The CDR3 has 15 residues. Germline V gives CDR1 SGHRS, CDR2 YFSETQ. V gave up 5 bases and J gave up 5 bases; unmatched junction bases: 7. Written as DNA, the CDR3 is TGCGCCAGCAGGAAACAAGGGACAGATAATTCACCCCTCCACTTT. It codes for CASRKQGTDNSPLHF.

The chain uses TRBV5-1 and TRBJ2-7, with D hard to call. Germline V gives CDR1 SGHRS, CDR2 YFSETQ. This CDR3 is 13 amino acids long. V was clipped by 4 bases and J by 0 bases, with 8 bases between them. CDR3 sequence: CASSGKSSYEQYF. DNA of the CDR3: TGCGCCAGCAGCGGCAAGAGCTCCTACGAGCAGTACTTC.